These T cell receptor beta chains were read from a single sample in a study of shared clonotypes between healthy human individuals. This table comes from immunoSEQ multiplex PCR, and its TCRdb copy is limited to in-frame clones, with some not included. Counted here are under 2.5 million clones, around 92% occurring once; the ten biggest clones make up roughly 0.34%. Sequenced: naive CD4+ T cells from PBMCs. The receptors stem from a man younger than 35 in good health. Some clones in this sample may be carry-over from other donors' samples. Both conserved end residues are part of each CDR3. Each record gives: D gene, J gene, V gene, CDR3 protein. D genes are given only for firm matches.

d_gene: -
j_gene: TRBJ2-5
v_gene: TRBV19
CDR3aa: CASSSAGRRETQYF

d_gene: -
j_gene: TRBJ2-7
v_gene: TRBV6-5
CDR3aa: CASSRSLLYEQYF

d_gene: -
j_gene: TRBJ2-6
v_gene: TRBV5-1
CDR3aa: CASSLNRVSGANVLTF

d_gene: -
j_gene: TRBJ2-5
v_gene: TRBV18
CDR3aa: CASSLLAVMETQYF

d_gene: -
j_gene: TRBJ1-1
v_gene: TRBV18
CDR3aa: CASSPPGGANTEAFF

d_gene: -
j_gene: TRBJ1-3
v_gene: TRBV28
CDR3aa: CASFTQGTWGTNNGNTIYF

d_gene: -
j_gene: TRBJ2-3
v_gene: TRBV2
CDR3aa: CASSDLGDTQYF

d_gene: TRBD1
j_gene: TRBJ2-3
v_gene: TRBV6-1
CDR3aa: CASIEPGQVTDTQYF

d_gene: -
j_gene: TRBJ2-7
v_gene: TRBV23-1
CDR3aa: CVRGQGGKGPYEQYF

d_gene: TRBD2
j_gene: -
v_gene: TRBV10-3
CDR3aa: CAISVQRERDEQYF

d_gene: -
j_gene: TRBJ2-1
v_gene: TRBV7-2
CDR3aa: CASSPQGLASGEQFF

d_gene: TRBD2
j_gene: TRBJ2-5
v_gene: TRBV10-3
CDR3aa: CAISEISGSVQETQYF

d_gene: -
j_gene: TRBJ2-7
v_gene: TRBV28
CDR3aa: CASSLSGSSSYEQYF

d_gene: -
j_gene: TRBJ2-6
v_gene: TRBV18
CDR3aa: CASSRDRSSGANVLTF

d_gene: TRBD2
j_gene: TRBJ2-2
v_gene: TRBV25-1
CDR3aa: CASSVLELASGELFF

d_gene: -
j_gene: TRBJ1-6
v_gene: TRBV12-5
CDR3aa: CASGLPPLRAVPNSPLHF

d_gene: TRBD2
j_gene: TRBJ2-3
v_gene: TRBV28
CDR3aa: CASPKDGRAWHSTDTQYF

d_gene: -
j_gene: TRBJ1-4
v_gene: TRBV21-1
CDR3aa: CASSEAPGRKATNEKLFF

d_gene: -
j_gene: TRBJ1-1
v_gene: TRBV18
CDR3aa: CASSPLVGTQKNTEAFF

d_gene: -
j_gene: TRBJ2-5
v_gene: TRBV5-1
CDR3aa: CASSFGGGGETQYF

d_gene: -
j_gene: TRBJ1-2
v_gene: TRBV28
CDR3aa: CASSAYRESGYTF

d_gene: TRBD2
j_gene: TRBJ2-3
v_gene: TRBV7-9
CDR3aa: CASSPRTSGRKADTQYF

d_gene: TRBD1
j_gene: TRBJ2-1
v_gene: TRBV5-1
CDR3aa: CASSLDRGVYNEQFF

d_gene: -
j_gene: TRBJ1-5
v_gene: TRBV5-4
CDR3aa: CASSVDGQPQHF

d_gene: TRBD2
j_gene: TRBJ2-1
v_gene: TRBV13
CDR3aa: CASSREGNSYNEQFF

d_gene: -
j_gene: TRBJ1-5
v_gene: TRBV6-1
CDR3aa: CASSEAGQPYQPQHF

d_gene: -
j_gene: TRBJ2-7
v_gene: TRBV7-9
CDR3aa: CASSSPDSSYEQYF